The 20 T cell receptor beta chains below come from one sample, sequenced in a study of persistence of HIV-infected CD4 T cells. The immunoSEQ assay was version 4, run in survey mode. The assay was immunoSEQ multiplex PCR, and TCRdb's table has in-frame clones only and misses some. The sample lists around 60,000 clones, roughly 77% occurring once. An overlapping HIV-1 Gag peptide pool stimulated these cells at 0.85 to 1 ug/peptide/mL. CD40L-negative CD69-negative CD45RO-high memory CD4+ T cells were sorted as populations depleted of antigen-responding cells. The antigens for these receptors are not known. This specimen was CD4+ T cells sorted from PBMCs after approximately 19-hour stimulation, taken from a patient who received antiretroviral therapy. All receptors derive from an adult man with HIV who was CMV-seropositive.

This clone was picked up a small number of times. The chain combines TRBV7-2 with TRBJ1-5; no clear D gene. Germline CDR1 reads SGHTA; CDR2 reads FQGNSA. The CDR3 sequence is 13 residues long. The V gene lost 1 base and the J gene lost 8 bases, with 9 bases spanning the gap. The CDR3: CASSLVSTEPQHF. In DNA, the CDR3 is TGTGCCAGCAGCTTAGTGTCAACAGAGCCCCAGCATTTT. The full variable domain, its missing parts supplied by reference TRBV7-2 and TRBJ1-5, is GAGVSQSPSNKVTEKGKDVELRCDPISGHTALYWYRQSLGQGLEFLIYFQGNSAPDKSGLPSDRFSAERTGGSVSTLTIQRTQQEDSAVYLCASSLVSTEPQHFGDGTRLSIL.

The CDR3 DNA reads TGTGCCAGCAGCTTAGCGCAACAGGGTGAAGCTTTCTTT. It specifies CASSLAQQGEAFF. The V gene is TRBV7-8, the J gene TRBJ1-1, with a tentative D call TRBD1 (6 bases). Germline-derived CDR1 and CDR2 are SGHVS and FQNEAQ. This CDR3 contains 13 residues. Trimming removed 0 bases from V and 7 bases from J, with 9 bases in between.

The chain employs TRBV5-6 and TRBJ1-2; D remains unclear. Germline lookup yields CDR1 SGHDT and CDR2 YYEEEE. The CDR3 consists of 15 residues. V lost 2 bases and J 3 bases, leaving 14 bases between the germline ends. The CDR3 DNA sequence: TGTGCCAGCAGCTTTGTGCGGACCTGGGACTATGGCTACACCTTC. Amino acids: CASSFVRTWDYGYTF. The complete variable domain, with remaining parts taken from reference TRBV5-6 and TRBJ1-2, reads DAGVTQSPTHLIKTRGQQVTLRCSPKSGHDTVSWYQQALGQGPQFIFQYYEEEERQRGNFPDRFSGHQFPNYSSELNVNALLLGDSALYLCASSFVRTWDYGYTFGSGTRLTVV.

This clone has a single count. The rearrangement joins TRBV5-1 to TRBJ2-1; possible D gene TRBD1, 5 bases. Germline-derived CDR1 and CDR2 are SGHRS and YFSETQ. The CDR3 has 16 residues. Trimming cost V 6 bases and J 0 bases, with 16 bases left between them. The CDR3 loop is CASTQGSPSSYNEQFF. Here the CDR3 DNA reads TGCGCCAGCACCCAGGGCAGTCCGAGCTCCTACAATGAGCAGTTCTTC.

The V and J genes are TRBV4-1 and TRBJ2-7, with D unresolved. CDR3 length: 17 residues. V was cut by 4 bases and J by 0 bases, with 19 bases left in between. Germline CDR1 and CDR2: MGHRA and YSYEKL. DNA for the CDR3: TGCGCCAGCAGCCCCTTTCTGCAGGCCATGAACTCCTACGAGCAGTACTTC. Residues: CASSPFLQAMNSYEQYF.

The V gene is TRBV4-1, the J gene TRBJ1-5; D not certain. V was clipped by 0 bases and J by 9 bases, with 27 bases between them. Germline V lookup: CDR1 MGHRA, CDR2 YSYEKL. The CDR3 contains 19 residues. CDR3 region: CASSQDLFGIRRSSGPQHF. CDR3 nucleotide sequence: TGCGCCAGCAGCCAAGATTTGTTTGGTATCAGACGATCCTCCGGGCCCCAGCATTTT.

This clone was seen just once. The chain recombines TRBV6-7 with TRBJ1-5; 9 bases map to TRBD1. TRBV6-7 is filed as an ORF, its function uncertain. Trimming at V came to 6 bases and at J to 1 base, leaving 4 bases not matched to a gene. The length of the CDR3 is 15 residues. CDR3 residues: CASRGDRESNQPQHF. In DNA form, the CDR3 reads TGTGCCAGCAGGGGGGACAGGGAAAGCAATCAGCCCCAGCATTTT.

This clone was seen only once. The chain carries TRBV24-1 and TRBJ2-5, with 8 bases aligning to TRBD1. The CDR3 runs to 16 residues. V was clipped by 1 base and J by 2 bases; unmatched bases: 5. In germline, CDR1 is KGHDR, CDR2 SFDVKD. The CDR3 loop is CATSDFGQGTQETQYF. CDR3 in DNA: TGTGCCACCAGTGATTTTGGACAGGGTACACAAGAGACCCAGTACTTC.

The chain uses TRBV20-1 and TRBJ1-2, with D hard to call. The CDR3 runs to 10 residues. The germline gives CDR1 DFQATT, CDR2 SNEGSKA (reference sequence). Between the trimmed V and J ends, which lost 5 bases and 5 bases, there was a span of 6 bases. CDR3 nucleotides: TGCAGTGCTCCTTATTATGGCTACACCTTC. This sequence encodes CSAPYYGYTF.

The rearrangement links TRBV7-8 to TRBJ1-4, with no clear D. The CDR3 is 15 amino acids. V was cut by 3 bases and J by 0 bases, with 8 bases left in between. The germline gives CDR1 SGHVS, CDR2 FQNEAQ. CDR3 sequence (DNA): TGTGCCAGCAGCTTGGGAGATGCAACTAATGAAAAACTGTTTTTT. Its translation is CASSLGDATNEKLFF. Full variable domain (remainder filled in from reference TRBV7-8 and TRBJ1-4): GAGVSQSPRYKVAKRGQDVALRCDPISGHVSLFWYQQALGQGPEFLTYFQNEAQLDKSGLPSDRFFAERPEGSVSTLKIQRTQQEDSAVYLCASSLGDATNEKLFFGSGTQLSVL.

The rearrangement joins TRBV6-6 to TRBJ1-5, with 9 bases that match TRBD1. There are 16 residues in the CDR3. V was clipped by 9 bases and J by 6 bases; unmatched bases: 15. Germline V gene data show CDR1 as MNHNY and CDR2 as SVGAGI (reference sequence). CDR3: CASRTAGQGRGQPQHF. CDR3 nucleotides: TGTGCCAGTCGTACAGCGGGACAGGGAAGGGGTCAGCCCCAGCATTTT.

A word on this clone: The same CDR3 is also encoded by other DNA sequences in this sample. The V call is TRBV6-5, the J call TRBJ2-6; D possibly matches TRBD1 or TRBD2 (5 bases each). In germline, CDR1 is MNHEY, CDR2 SVGAGI. The ends were cut back, 7 bases at V and 4 bases at J, with 14 bases in the middle. The CDR3 totals 15 residues. CDR3 sequence reads: CASTPEGTGANVLTF. In DNA, the CDR3 is TGTGCCAGCACCCCGGAAGGGACCGGGGCCAACGTCCTGACTTTC.

The rearrangement joins TRBV19 to TRBJ2-2; TRBD2 matches 7 bases. The CDR3 sequence is 18 residues long. Per germline, CDR1 LNHDA and CDR2 SQIVND (reference sequence). Trimming at V came to 5 bases and at J to 4 bases, leaving 16 bases not matched to a gene. The CDR3 DNA is TGTGCCAGTAGTCTCCGGAGGGGTCCTAGCGGACTCACCGGGGAGCTGTTTTTT. Amino acids: CASSLRRGPSGLTGELFF.

This chain links TRBV15 with TRBJ1-4; 7 nucleotides match TRBD1. CDR3 size: 14 residues. V was pared by 3 bases and J by 8 bases, with 6 bases of the junction left unmatched. Germline values: CDR1 LNHNV, CDR2 YYDKDF (reference sequence). The CDR3 DNA follows: TGTGCCACCAGCAGGGACAGGATTGTGGAAAAACTGTTTTTT. It encodes CATSRDRIVEKLFF.

This CDR3 is CASSVTQNTEAFF. Here the CDR3 DNA reads TGTGCCAGCAGCGTAACACAGAACACTGAAGCTTTCTTT. The chain recombines TRBV9 with TRBJ1-1, with unresolved D. Trimming pared 1 base from V and 1 base from J, leaving 5 bases between. From germline, CDR1 is SGDLS and CDR2 YYNGEE. CDR3 size: 13 residues.

This chain links TRBV19 with TRBJ1-2; D is unclear. V lost 7 bases to trimming and J lost 4 bases, with 22 bases between them. From germline, CDR1 is LNHDA and CDR2 SQIVND (reference sequence). The CDR3 runs to 16 residues. The chain's CDR3 is CASTFSPEGGVYGYTF. The DNA for the CDR3 is TGTGCCAGTACCTTTTCCCCGGAGGGCGGTGTCTATGGCTACACCTTC.

The chain combines TRBV7-2 with TRBJ2-3, with 11 bases aligning to TRBD2. Germline assignment: CDR1 SGHTA and CDR2 FQGNSA. The CDR3 loop spans 16 amino acids. V was pared by 5 bases and J by 0 bases, with 4 bases of the junction left unmatched. Here the CDR3 reads CASSTRLAGSTDTQYF. DNA of the CDR3: TGTGCCAGCAGCACTCGACTAGCGGGGAGCACAGATACGCAGTATTTT.

This chain connects TRBV14 to TRBJ1-2; 7 nucleotides align to TRBD1. The CDR3 length is 14 residues. Trimming removed 0 bases from V and 4 bases from J; junction bases left unmatched: 2. The germline V gene encodes CDR1 SGHDN and CDR2 FVKESK. The CDR3 DNA follows: TGTGCCAGCAGCCAAGAGACAGGGAGCTATGGCTACACCTTC. Amino acids: CASSQETGSYGYTF.

This clone has at least ten counts. The chain employs TRBV9 and TRBJ1-1; D is ambiguous. CDR1 and CDR2 from the germline V gene are SGDLS and YYNGEE. Deletions cut 0 bases from V and 5 bases from J, with 11 bases between. This CDR3 is 14 amino acids long. CDR3 residues: CASSVAPQGTEAFF. CDR3 nucleotides: TGTGCCAGCAGCGTAGCCCCACAAGGGACTGAAGCTTTCTTT.

The J gene is TRBJ2-7, the V gene TRBV7-2, with D unresolved. Germline CDR1 is SGHTA and CDR2 is FQGNSA. The CDR3 totals 15 residues. V lost 5 bases to trimming and J lost 2 bases, with 16 bases between them. CDR3 amino acids: CASSGPASRTYEQYF. CDR3 coding DNA: TGTGCCAGCAGCGGCCCCGCGTCCAGGACCTACGAGCAGTACTTC. Full variable domain (remainder filled in from reference TRBV7-2 and TRBJ2-7): GAGVSQSPSNKVTEKGKDVELRCDPISGHTALYWYRQSLGQGLEFLIYFQGNSAPDKSGLPSDRFSAERTGGSVSTLTIQRTQQEDSAVYLCASSGPASRTYEQYFGPGTRLTVT.